This is a list of T cell receptor beta chains from one sample in a study of T cell repertoires in cytomegalovirus infection. Their specific antigens are unknown. TCRdb reanalysed the reads using MiXCR and keeps one entry per CDR3 protein. The data hold about 770,000 distinct CDR3 sequences, with approximately 32% observed a single time. The material was cultured CD8+ T cells from PBMCs, obtained from culture after CMV antigen stimulation. The receptors were gathered from a human donor in good health (CMV status not recorded). Some clones in this sample may be carry-over from other donors' samples. CDR3s leave out the opening cysteine and the closing phenylalanine or tryptophan. The order of the fields is J gene, V gene, CDR3 protein.

j_gene: TRBJ2-2; v_gene: TRBV9; CDR3aa: ASSARPNTGELF
j_gene: TRBJ2-6; v_gene: TRBV7-2; CDR3aa: ASSLLDSGANVLT
j_gene: TRBJ1-1; v_gene: TRBV7-8; CDR3aa: ASSLGLGGFNTEAF
j_gene: TRBJ2-1; v_gene: TRBV13; CDR3aa: ASSLDRGLFGQF
j_gene: TRBJ2-1; v_gene: TRBV6-2/TRBV6-3; CDR3aa: ASSYSTGGKNNEQF
j_gene: TRBJ2-3; v_gene: TRBV2; CDR3aa: ASSEAHGGGTDTQY
j_gene: TRBJ2-2; v_gene: TRBV19; CDR3aa: ASSIGLGVTGELF
j_gene: TRBJ2-3; v_gene: TRBV24-1; CDR3aa: ATSPRTGGERDTQY
j_gene: TRBJ1-2; v_gene: TRBV27; CDR3aa: ASSWGTGGIDGYT
j_gene: TRBJ1-6; v_gene: TRBV4-1; CDR3aa: ASSQEGGQNNSPLH
j_gene: TRBJ2-5; v_gene: TRBV27; CDR3aa: ASSPGTTPQETQY
j_gene: TRBJ1-2; v_gene: TRBV2; CDR3aa: ASSLPGTGSNYGYT
j_gene: TRBJ2-2; v_gene: TRBV27; CDR3aa: ASSPPTSGAQANTGELF
j_gene: TRBJ2-2; v_gene: TRBV7-4; CDR3aa: ATVPGELF
j_gene: TRBJ1-1; v_gene: TRBV27; CDR3aa: ASSSVGGRLNTEAF
j_gene: TRBJ2-1; v_gene: TRBV6-6; CDR3aa: ASRDRGWDEQF
j_gene: TRBJ1-3; v_gene: TRBV6-6; CDR3aa: ASSYSQGFGNTIY
j_gene: TRBJ2-5; v_gene: TRBV7-7; CDR3aa: ASSLSRQETQY
j_gene: TRBJ1-5; v_gene: TRBV2; CDR3aa: ASSVTGQSRGNQPQH
j_gene: TRBJ2-2; v_gene: TRBV6-2/TRBV6-3; CDR3aa: ASSYGVESGELF
j_gene: TRBJ1-6; v_gene: TRBV5-4; CDR3aa: ASSPDRGGNSPLH
j_gene: TRBJ1-2; v_gene: TRBV7-9; CDR3aa: ASSSTGTSNYGYT
j_gene: TRBJ1-2; v_gene: TRBV12-3/TRBV12-4; CDR3aa: ASSLNLNYGYT
j_gene: TRBJ2-1; v_gene: TRBV11-2; CDR3aa: ASSLPGVAGAKAYNEQF
j_gene: TRBJ1-2; v_gene: TRBV29-1; CDR3aa: SVEGGTASNYGYT
j_gene: TRBJ2-7; v_gene: TRBV7-9; CDR3aa: ASSLAITGQPY
j_gene: TRBJ2-1; v_gene: TRBV4-1; CDR3aa: ASSQRGVYNEQF
j_gene: TRBJ2-1; v_gene: TRBV7-9; CDR3aa: ASSFGTSAWDEQF
j_gene: TRBJ1-2; v_gene: TRBV20-1; CDR3aa: SAFEGEGYT
j_gene: TRBJ2-1; v_gene: TRBV4-1; CDR3aa: ASSHQTGSYGEQF
j_gene: TRBJ1-2; v_gene: TRBV19; CDR3aa: ASIKDGGYT
j_gene: TRBJ2-1; v_gene: TRBV6-4; CDR3aa: ASSLTPFGEQF
j_gene: TRBJ2-5; v_gene: TRBV2; CDR3aa: ASSEFPGQTETQY
j_gene: TRBJ2-3; v_gene: TRBV24-1; CDR3aa: ATSLVADTQY
j_gene: TRBJ2-1; v_gene: TRBV15; CDR3aa: ATSRVRTGSSYNEQF
j_gene: TRBJ1-1; v_gene: TRBV19; CDR3aa: ATRTRGNTEAF
j_gene: TRBJ1-1; v_gene: TRBV19; CDR3aa: ASSTPDTEAF
j_gene: TRBJ1-1; v_gene: TRBV25-1; CDR3aa: ASTQGAGTEAF
j_gene: TRBJ1-3; v_gene: TRBV12-3/TRBV12-4; CDR3aa: AMRTVSGNTIY
j_gene: TRBJ2-1; v_gene: TRBV11-2; CDR3aa: ASSFDGLQQF
j_gene: TRBJ1-4; v_gene: TRBV5-6; CDR3aa: ASSLLAENEKLF
j_gene: TRBJ2-1; v_gene: TRBV9; CDR3aa: ASSVGV
j_gene: TRBJ1-2; v_gene: TRBV4-1; CDR3aa: ASSHRTGEGYT
j_gene: TRBJ2-1; v_gene: TRBV12-3/TRBV12-4; CDR3aa: ASSYNRGLSSYNEQF
j_gene: TRBJ1-3; v_gene: TRBV12-3/TRBV12-4; CDR3aa: ASSDRAGGTIY
j_gene: TRBJ2-3; v_gene: TRBV27; CDR3aa: ASSTGKTTDTQY
j_gene: TRBJ2-2; v_gene: TRBV3-1; CDR3aa: ASSRGGGPGGELF
j_gene: TRBJ1-1; v_gene: TRBV12-3/TRBV12-4; CDR3aa: ASSSTGGPHTEAF
j_gene: TRBJ1-2; v_gene: TRBV20-1; CDR3aa: SASEQGADYGYT
j_gene: TRBJ2-6; v_gene: TRBV27; CDR3aa: ATSLSGANVLT
j_gene: TRBJ2-7; v_gene: TRBV19; CDR3aa: ASSIGPGREQY
j_gene: TRBJ1-4; v_gene: TRBV2; CDR3aa: ASSEGQRLGEKLF
j_gene: TRBJ2-1; v_gene: TRBV12-3/TRBV12-4; CDR3aa: ATPNAGAYNEQF
j_gene: TRBJ2-3; v_gene: TRBV7-2; CDR3aa: ASSSILYLSTDTQY